These 26 T cell receptor beta chains originate from one sample sequenced in a study of shared clonotypes between healthy human individuals. Libraries were prepared by immunoSEQ multiplex PCR; TCRdb keeps only in-frame clonotypes and omits some of them. The sample includes 1,400,000 or so clones, 98% of them seen just once. Sequenced material: naive CD4+ T cells sorted from blood. The sample's subset: CD45RA+ positively selected. The source is a man in his thirties or forties in good health.

The chain carries TRBV18 and TRBJ1-5; TRBD1 might be the D (6 bases). Germline values: CDR1 KGHSH, CDR2 LQKENI. V was shortened by 4 bases and J by 5 bases, with 15 bases between the two germline ends. The CDR3 runs to 15 residues. For the CDR3, the DNA is TGTGCCAGCTCACTGTATGGGACAACCGATCAGCCCCAGCATTTT. Encoded protein: CASSLYGTTDQPQHF.

The rearrangement uses TRBV6-1 and TRBJ2-7, with D perhaps matching TRBD2 (6 bases). V lost 5 bases to trimming and J lost 2 bases, with 13 bases between them. Germline CDR1 and CDR2: MNHNS and SASEGT. The CDR3 is made up of 14 amino acids. CDR3 coding DNA: TGTGCCAGCAGTCCGAAGACTAGTACCTACGAGCAGTACTTC. It translates to CASSPKTSTYEQYF.

This chain connects TRBV5-1 to TRBJ1-1, with D uncertain. The ends were cut back, 2 bases at V and 0 bases at J, with 17 bases in the middle. The CDR3 consists of 17 residues. Germline assignment: CDR1 SGHRS and CDR2 YFSETQ. For the CDR3, the DNA is TGCGCCAGCAGCTTTAGGGTTGGGGAATCGGTGAACACTGAAGCTTTCTTT. The encoded protein is CASSFRVGESVNTEAFF.

Points on this clone: The same CDR3 can be traced to other DNA sequences in this sample. The rearrangement uses TRBV27 and TRBJ2-7, with 7 bases fitting TRBD1. Trimming took 4 bases from V and 2 from J; bases not matched to a gene: 2. This CDR3 has 13 residues. CDR1 is MNHEY and CDR2 is SMNVEV in the germline V gene (reference sequence). The CDR3: CASSSDRAYEQYF. CDR3 nucleotide sequence: TGTGCCAGCAGTTCCGACAGGGCCTACGAGCAGTACTTC.

The chain links TRBV5-1 to TRBJ2-7; tentative D call: TRBD1 (6 bases). Trimming took off 0 bases at V and 4 bases at J, with 11 bases between the two ends. Germline V gene sequence: CDR1 SGHRS, CDR2 YFSETQ. The CDR3 contains 14 residues. The CDR3 nucleotides read TGCGCCAGCAGCTTGGGCCAGGGGTGGTACGAGCAGTACTTC. Protein product: CASSLGQGWYEQYF.

This sequence joins TRBV19 and TRBJ1-3; maybe TRBD1 (6 bases). The V end lost 3 bases, the J end lost 8 bases, and 26 bases lay between the germline ends. The length of the CDR3 is 18 residues. Germline CDR1 is LNHDA and CDR2 is SQIVND (reference sequence). The DNA of the CDR3 is TGTGCCAGTAGTATCCGCTTTGGGGGGCTACCCTCTGAGGACACCATATATTTT. This codes for CASSIRFGGLPSEDTIYF.

This chain uses TRBV28 with TRBJ1-5; 8 positions agree with TRBD1. This CDR3 has 13 amino acids. V shed 6 bases, J shed 7 bases, and the junction held 5 bases outside the gene matches. Germline CDR1 MDHEN, CDR2 SYDVKM. The CDR3 here is CASRAGGWQPQHF. The CDR3 bases are TGTGCCAGCAGAGCAGGGGGCTGGCAGCCCCAGCATTTT.

The rearrangement uses TRBV28 and TRBJ1-2; 9 bases line up with TRBD1. In germline, CDR1 is MDHEN, CDR2 SYDVKM. Losses at the gene ends were 4 bases for V and 8 bases for J; bases not matched to a gene: 8. The CDR3 has 14 amino acids. Written as DNA, the CDR3 is TGTGCCAGCAGTTCACTCCCGGGACAGGGCGGCTACACCTTC. It codes for CASSSLPGQGGYTF.

The chain carries TRBV6-5 and TRBJ2-5; possible D gene TRBD2, 5 bases. Trimming pared 0 bases from V and 6 bases from J, leaving 11 bases between. CDR1 and CDR2 (germline): MNHEY, SVGAGI. This CDR3 is 14 amino acids long. The CDR3 DNA reads as TGTGCCAGCAGTTACTCTGAGGGATCAAAGACCCAGTACTTC. Its translation: CASSYSEGSKTQYF.

The chain recombines TRBV5-1 with TRBJ1-2; D is uncertain. From germline, CDR1 is SGHRS and CDR2 YFSETQ. V lost 2 bases and J 8 bases, leaving 13 bases between the germline ends. The length of the CDR3 is 13 residues. CDR3 sequence: CASSFEREVGYTF. In DNA, the CDR3 is TGCGCCAGCAGCTTTGAGAGGGAAGTCGGCTACACCTTC. Supplemented by reference TRBV5-1 and TRBJ1-2, the full variable domain reads KAGVTQTPRYLIKTRGQQVTLSCSPISGHRSVSWYQQTPGQGLQFLFEYFSETQRNKGNFPGRFSGRQFSNSRSEMNVSTLELGDSALYLCASSFEREVGYTFGSGTRLTVV.

The rearrangement joins TRBV5-4 to TRBJ2-3, with D possibly being TRBD2 (6 bases). CDR1 is SGHNT and CDR2 is YYREEE in the germline V gene (reference sequence). V was cut by 3 bases and J by 6 bases, with 23 bases left in between. The CDR3 runs 17 residues. The CDR3 sequence: CASSSPGLPWAGDTQYF. The CDR3 DNA sequence: TGTGCCAGCAGCTCCCCGGGACTCCCGTGGGCTGGGGATACGCAGTATTTT.

The chain carries TRBV11-3 and TRBJ2-1; D ambiguous. CDR1 is SGHNT and CDR2 is YENEEA in the germline V gene. V was pared by 0 bases and J by 4 bases, with 4 bases between. There are 13 residues in the CDR3. The CDR3 region has the DNA TGTGCCAGCAGCTTAGACGGTTACAATGAGCAGTTCTTC. Protein: CASSLDGYNEQFF.

The J gene is TRBJ1-1, the V gene TRBV30; D is perhaps TRBD1 (5 bases). The CDR3 length is 13 residues. Germline values: CDR1 GTSNPN, CDR2 SVGIG (reference sequence). Trimming shortened V by 2 bases and J by 5 bases, and 12 bases separated the two germline ends. The CDR3 DNA reads TGTGCCTGGAGTTCCCGGGGGGGGACTGAAGCTTTCTTT. Translation: CAWSSRGGTEAFF.

The J gene is TRBJ2-1, the V gene TRBV19; D gene unclear. CDR3 size: 16 residues. Germline V gene data show CDR1 as LNHDA and CDR2 as SQIVND (reference sequence). Deletions cut 0 bases from V and 4 bases from J, with 13 bases between. The CDR3 loop reads CASSIDKTLKYNEQFF. CDR3 bases: TGTGCCAGTAGTATAGATAAGACCCTTAAATACAATGAGCAGTTCTTC.

CDR3: CASSLGGFGLSGNTIYF. The CDR3 nucleotides read TGTGCCAGCAGCTTAGGAGGGTTTGGTCTCTCTGGAAACACCATATATTTT. The V call is TRBV11-2, the J call TRBJ1-3, with D hard to call. There are 17 residues in the CDR3. The V end was cut by 1 base, the J end by 0 bases, with 13 bases between. Germline V CDR1 and CDR2: SGHAT, FQNNGV.

This chain connects TRBV5-6 to TRBJ1-1, with TRBD1 identical over 9 bases. The trim removed 1 base at V and 11 bases at J, leaving 12 bases unmatched. CDR3 size: 15 residues. The V gene's germline CDR1 is SGHDT and CDR2 YYEEEE. CDR3 amino acids: CASSLRGENRGHAFF. The CDR3 DNA reads TGTGCCAGCAGCTTGAGAGGGGAGAACAGGGGGCATGCTTTCTTT.

The CDR3 protein is CASSWRLSPSYEQYF. As DNA, the CDR3 is TGTGCCAGCAGTTGGCGGCTGAGCCCTTCCTACGAGCAGTACTTC. The rearrangement joins TRBV27 to TRBJ2-7; D is ambiguous. Deletions cut 4 bases from V and 1 base from J, with 14 bases between. The germline V gene encodes CDR1 MNHEY and CDR2 SMNVEV (reference sequence). The CDR3 extends over 15 amino acids.

The chain links TRBV5-4 to TRBJ2-3; the match to TRBD2 covers 8 bases. V gave up 0 bases and J gave up 3 bases; unmatched junction bases: 6. In germline, CDR1 is SGHNT, CDR2 YYREEE (reference sequence). The CDR3 sequence is 16 residues long. The CDR3 is CASSLGPAGVTDTQYF. In nucleotides, the CDR3 is TGTGCCAGCAGCTTGGGCCCAGCGGGAGTAACAGATACGCAGTATTTT. The whole variable domain, remainder taken from reference TRBV5-4 and TRBJ2-3, is ETGVTQSPTHLIKTRGQQVTLRCSSQSGHNTVSWYQQALGQGPQFIFQYYREEENGRGNFPPRFSGLQFPNYSSELNVNALELDDSALYLCASSLGPAGVTDTQYFGPGTRLTVL.

Here the CDR3 reads CASKGDTDTQYF. The CDR3, as DNA: TGCGCCAGCAAGGGGGACACAGATACGCAGTATTTT. The chain couples TRBV10-2 to TRBJ2-3; D may be TRBD1 (6 bases). The germline gives CDR1 WSHSY, CDR2 SAAADI. The V and J ends lost 7 bases and 2 bases respectively, with 7 bases between them. The CDR3 covers 12 residues.

The chain couples TRBV7-8 to TRBJ2-7; TRBD2 matches at 9 bases. The CDR3 extends over 18 amino acids. The V and J ends lost 3 bases and 0 bases, in that order; junction bases with no gene match: 12. CDR1 is SGHVS, CDR2 FQNEAQ, per germline. Here the CDR3 DNA reads TGTGCCAGCAGCTTCGGCGGGAGGGCCTCCTCTAGCTCCTACGAGCAGTACTTC. Its translation is CASSFGGRASSSSYEQYF. Complete variable domain (other parts from reference TRBV7-8 and TRBJ2-7): GAGVSQSPRYKVAKRGQDVALRCDPISGHVSLFWYQQALGQGPEFLTYFQNEAQLDKSGLPSDRFFAERPEGSVSTLKIQRTQQEDSAVYLCASSFGGRASSSSYEQYFGPGTRLTVT.

The chain links TRBV27 to TRBJ1-2; D perhaps matches TRBD1 (6 bases). Germline values: CDR1 MNHEY, CDR2 SMNVEV (reference sequence). The V gene lost 5 bases and the J gene lost 7 bases, with 26 bases spanning the gap. This CDR3 spans 17 amino acids. Here the CDR3 reads CASSRTTLQGSKIGYTF. CDR3 nucleotide sequence: TGTGCCAGCAGTCGAACAACACTACAGGGTAGCAAAATTGGCTACACCTTC.

This sequence joins TRBV5-4 and TRBJ2-3; 7 nucleotides agree with TRBD2. The germline V gene encodes CDR1 SGHNT and CDR2 YYREEE (reference sequence). The CDR3 contains 16 residues. V was clipped by 4 bases and J by 7 bases; unmatched bases: 15. The DNA of the CDR3 is TGTGCCAGCAGCACCTCCGTCGGCGGGAGAGATAATACGCAGTATTTT. Translated: CASSTSVGGRDNTQYF.

The J gene is TRBJ2-1, the V gene TRBV19, with 9 bases matching TRBD2. The CDR3 totals 13 residues. Germline V CDR1 and CDR2: LNHDA, SQIVND (reference sequence). V was clipped by 9 bases and J by 7 bases; unmatched bases: 7. CDR3 coding DNA: TGTGCCAGCGCTAGCGGGATCGGGAATGAGCAGTTCTTC. Encoded protein: CASASGIGNEQFF.

This chain links TRBV9 with TRBJ2-3; D not resolved. Germline CDR1 SGDLS, CDR2 YYNGEE. The CDR3 is 16 residues long. The germline V and J ends were trimmed by 4 bases and 0 bases, with 15 bases remaining between them. The chain's CDR3 is CASSTRTDLSTDTQYF. The CDR3 DNA reads TGTGCCAGCAGCACCCGGACCGACCTAAGCACAGATACGCAGTATTTT.

This chain links TRBV9 with TRBJ2-2; D is undetermined. The V end was cut by 6 bases, the J end by 5 bases, with 23 bases between. CDR3 length: 17 residues. Germline values: CDR1 SGDLS, CDR2 YYNGEE. CDR3 nucleotide sequence: TGTGCCAGCACCCCTTCTCGCGGAAGAGTTGGTACCGGGGAGCTGTTTTTT. Protein sequence: CASTPSRGRVGTGELFF.

The rearrangement links TRBV19 to TRBJ2-3; no clear D gene. From germline, CDR1 is LNHDA and CDR2 SQIVND (reference sequence). Trimming left V 2 bases short and J 5 bases short, with 8 bases between. The CDR3 is 13 residues long. CDR3: CASSITLIDTQYF. The CDR3 nucleotides read TGTGCCAGTAGTATAACCCTCATAGATACGCAGTATTTT.